A selection of T cell receptor beta chains follows, all from one sample in a study of T-cell reconstitution after alpha-beta-depleted transplantation in children. Using its own MiXCR run on the PCR reads, TCRdb lists one record per CDR3 protein. The sample records around 96,000 distinct CDR3 sequences, 12% being singletons. Sequencing was performed on PBMCs from the stem cell graft donor, taken from the stem cell graft. These receptors were taken from a human donor who donated a stem cell graft to a child with inherited bone marrow failure. Each CDR3 is given with its conserved first and last residue. The D gene is left open where the match is weak. Rows may omit the clone size; those that give it use once, few, many or a size class.

v_gene: TRBV27; d_gene: NA; abundance: many; j_gene: TRBJ2-5; CDR3aa: CASSRGDGREETQYF; CDR3nt: TGTGCCAGCAGTCGAGGGGACGGCAGGGAAGAGACCCAGTACTTC
v_gene: TRBV9; d_gene: NA; abundance: NA; j_gene: TRBJ1-3; CDR3aa: CASSVDGVNSGNTIYF; CDR3nt: TGTGCCAGCAGCGTAGACGGGGTCAACTCTGGAAACACCATATATTTT
v_gene: TRBV10-2; d_gene: NA; abundance: many; j_gene: TRBJ1-1; CDR3aa: CASSDPGQNTEAFF; CDR3nt: TGCGCCAGCAGTGACCCCGGACAGAACACTGAAGCTTTCTTT
v_gene: TRBV5-1; d_gene: TRBD1; abundance: many; j_gene: TRBJ2-2; CDR3aa: CASTRQGMDTGELFF; CDR3nt: TGCGCCAGCACTAGACAGGGGATGGACACCGGGGAGCTGTTTTTT
v_gene: TRBV5-1; d_gene: NA; abundance: many; j_gene: TRBJ2-7; CDR3aa: CASSLSTPPPDYEQYF; CDR3nt: TGCGCCAGCAGCCTCTCGACACCCCCCCCAGACTACGAGCAGTACTTC
v_gene: TRBV20-1; d_gene: NA; abundance: many; j_gene: TRBJ1-2; CDR3aa: CSAEARYNYGYTF; CDR3nt: TGCAGTGCTGAGGCGAGATATAACTATGGCTACACCTTC
v_gene: TRBV4-2; d_gene: TRBD2; abundance: many; j_gene: TRBJ2-7; CDR3aa: CASSQENLAGGPSYEQYF; CDR3nt: TGTGCCAGCAGCCAAGAGAATCTAGCGGGAGGGCCCTCCTACGAGCAGTACTTC
v_gene: TRBV7-2; d_gene: NA; abundance: many; j_gene: TRBJ2-5; CDR3aa: CASRDRQMGTQYF; CDR3nt: TGTGCCAGCAGGGACAGACAAATGGGGACCCAGTACTTC
v_gene: TRBV12-3/TRBV12-4; d_gene: NA; abundance: many; j_gene: TRBJ2-7; CDR3aa: CASSFETLAHEQYF; CDR3nt: TGTGCCAGCAGTTTCGAGACCTTAGCCCACGAGCAGTACTTC
v_gene: TRBV7-9; d_gene: NA; abundance: NA; j_gene: TRBJ1-4; CDR3aa: CASSLSDSNEKLFF; CDR3nt: TGTGCCAGCAGCTTGAGTGACAGCAATGAAAAACTGTTTTTT
v_gene: TRBV7-2; d_gene: NA; abundance: many; j_gene: TRBJ1-1; CDR3aa: CASSPQGSGTEAFF; CDR3nt: TGTGCCAGCAGCCCCCAGGGGTCGGGCACTGAAGCTTTCTTT
v_gene: TRBV23-1; d_gene: TRBD1; abundance: NA; j_gene: TRBJ1-2; CDR3aa: CASSQSGQISNYGYTF; CDR3nt: TGCGCCAGCAGTCAATCGGGACAGATATCTAACTATGGCTACACCTTC
v_gene: TRBV5-5; d_gene: TRBD1; abundance: few; j_gene: TRBJ2-6; CDR3aa: CASSLVWTGNSGANVLTF; CDR3nt: TGTGCCAGCAGCTTGGTTTGGACAGGGAACTCTGGGGCCAACGTCCTGACTTTC
v_gene: TRBV28; d_gene: NA; abundance: few; j_gene: TRBJ2-7; CDR3aa: CASSSRQAVYEQYF; CDR3nt: TGTGCCAGCAGTTCCCGGCAGGCGGTCTACGAGCAGTACTTC
v_gene: TRBV5-5; d_gene: TRBD1; abundance: many; j_gene: TRBJ1-5; CDR3aa: CASSLEGDRRNQSQHF; CDR3nt: TGTGCCAGCAGCTTGGAGGGGGACAGGAGGAATCAGTCCCAGCATTTT
v_gene: TRBV29-1; d_gene: NA; abundance: many; j_gene: TRBJ1-2; CDR3aa: CSVEGPKGYTF; CDR3nt: TGCAGCGTTGAAGGCCCGAAGGGCTACACCTTC
v_gene: TRBV12-3/TRBV12-4; d_gene: TRBD1; abundance: many; j_gene: TRBJ1-2; CDR3aa: CASREDRASGYTF; CDR3nt: TGTGCCAGCAGAGAAGACAGGGCGTCTGGCTACACCTTC
v_gene: TRBV5-5; d_gene: NA; abundance: many; j_gene: TRBJ2-7; CDR3aa: CASSLEAGTYEQYF; CDR3nt: TGTGCCAGCAGCTTGGAAGCAGGGACCTACGAGCAGTACTTC
v_gene: TRBV5-1; d_gene: TRBD1; abundance: many; j_gene: TRBJ1-1; CDR3aa: CASSFSATGTEAFF; CDR3nt: TGCGCCAGCAGCTTTTCCGCGACAGGGACTGAAGCTTTCTTT
v_gene: TRBV5-1; d_gene: TRBD2; abundance: many; j_gene: TRBJ2-7; CDR3aa: CASSEPGLVSNEQYF; CDR3nt: TGCGCCAGCAGCGAACCGGGACTAGTTTCCAACGAGCAGTACTTC
v_gene: TRBV29-1; d_gene: TRBD2; abundance: NA; j_gene: TRBJ2-5; CDR3aa: CSAGTSGWQETQYF; CDR3nt: TGCAGCGCCGGGACTAGCGGGTGGCAAGAGACCCAGTACTTC
v_gene: TRBV7-8; d_gene: NA; abundance: many; j_gene: TRBJ2-7; CDR3aa: CASSSRDAYEQYF; CDR3nt: TGTGCCAGCAGCTCCCGGGACGCCTACGAGCAGTACTTC